The present TCR beta chain was sequenced within a study of tumor-infiltrating lymphocytes in primary liver carcinoma. Whole-study findings and limits: It was observed that only about 7-24% of the top clones appeared in every one of the five tumor regions. Overlap in tumor-adjacent and tumor-blood pairs fell below that of tumor region pairs. Tumor samples exhibited a significantly greater top-250-clone fraction than blood samples (p = 0.039).

The source material, about 17-31 mg of unsorted bulk tissue, was used to co-extract RNA and DNA. Sampling of every tumor involved five separate regions. These included the tumor centre. A constant-region primer primed TCR beta cDNA synthesis from 450 to 550 ng of total RNA. It was through three nested multiplex PCR rounds of slightly modified ARM-PCR that TCR beta libraries arose. Each CDR3 protein gets one entry after TCRdb re-called the multiplex PCR reads with MiXCR. The sample has under 30,000 distinct CDR3 sequences, around 78% seen once. In regard to this clonotype: What it binds is not known. At one of its ends the junction is not consistent with the germline gene, which may arise from a read error.

This sequence originates from a middle-aged man with primary liver carcinoma and hepatitis B virus infection. Specimen: liver tumor tissue from sampling region 3. Subset defined: tumor region T3, left-lateral pole.

The CDR3 DNA follows: TGTGCTAGCAGCTTAACGGCCAACTATGACTACACCTTC. Its protein is CASSLTANYDYTF. The J gene is TRBJ1-2, the V gene TRBV11-2; D is undetermined. Germline-derived CDR1 and CDR2 are SGHAT and FQNNGV. The CDR3 is 13 residues long.